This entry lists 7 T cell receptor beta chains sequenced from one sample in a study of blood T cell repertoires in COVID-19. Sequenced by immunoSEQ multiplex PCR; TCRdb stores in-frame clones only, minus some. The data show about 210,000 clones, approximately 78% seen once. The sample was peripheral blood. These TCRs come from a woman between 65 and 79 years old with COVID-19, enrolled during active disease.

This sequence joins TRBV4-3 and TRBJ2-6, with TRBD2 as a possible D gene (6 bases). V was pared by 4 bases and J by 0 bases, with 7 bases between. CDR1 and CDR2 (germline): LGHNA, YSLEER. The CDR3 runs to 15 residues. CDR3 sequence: CASSPGSSGANVLTF. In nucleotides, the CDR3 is TGCGCCAGCAGCCCCGGGAGCTCTGGGGCCAACGTCCTGACTTTC.

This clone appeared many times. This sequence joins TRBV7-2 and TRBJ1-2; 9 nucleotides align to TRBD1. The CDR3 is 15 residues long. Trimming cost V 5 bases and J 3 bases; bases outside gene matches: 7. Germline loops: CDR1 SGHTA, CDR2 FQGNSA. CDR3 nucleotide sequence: TGTGCCAGCAGCCCAACGACAGGGGGGGACTATGGCTACACCTTC. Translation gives CASSPTTGGDYGYTF.

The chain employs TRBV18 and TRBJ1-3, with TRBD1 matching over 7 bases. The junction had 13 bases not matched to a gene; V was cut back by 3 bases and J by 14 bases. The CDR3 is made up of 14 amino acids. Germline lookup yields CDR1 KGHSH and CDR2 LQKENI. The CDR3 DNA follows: TGTGCCAGCTCACCCTTGGACAGGACCTCGGGGGTATATTTT. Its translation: CASSPLDRTSGVYF.

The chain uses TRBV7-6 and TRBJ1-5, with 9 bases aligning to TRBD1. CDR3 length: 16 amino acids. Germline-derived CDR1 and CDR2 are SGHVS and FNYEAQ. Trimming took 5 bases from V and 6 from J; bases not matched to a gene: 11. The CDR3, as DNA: TGTGCCAGCAGCCCTACTGACAGGGGGAACGGTCAGCCCCAGCATTTT. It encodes CASSPTDRGNGQPQHF.

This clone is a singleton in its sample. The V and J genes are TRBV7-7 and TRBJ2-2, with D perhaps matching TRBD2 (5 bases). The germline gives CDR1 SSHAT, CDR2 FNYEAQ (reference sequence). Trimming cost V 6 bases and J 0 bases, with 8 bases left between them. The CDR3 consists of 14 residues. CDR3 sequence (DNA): TGTGCCAGCAGGAGCGGCGCGAACACCGGGGAGCTGTTTTTT. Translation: CASRSGANTGELFF.

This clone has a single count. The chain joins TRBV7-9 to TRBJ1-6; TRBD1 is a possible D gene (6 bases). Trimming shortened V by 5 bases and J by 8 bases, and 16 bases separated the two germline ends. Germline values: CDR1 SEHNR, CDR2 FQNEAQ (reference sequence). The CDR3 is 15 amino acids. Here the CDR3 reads CASSPTTGRDSPLHF. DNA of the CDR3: TGTGCCAGCAGCCCTACTACAGGGAGAGATTCACCCCTCCACTTT. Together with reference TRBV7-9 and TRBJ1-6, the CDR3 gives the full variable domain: DTGVSQNPRHKITKRGQNVTFRCDPISEHNRLYWYRQTLGQGPEFLTYFQNEAQLEKSRLLSDRFSAERPKGSFSTLEIQRTEQGDSAMYLCASSPTTGRDSPLHFGNGTRLTVT.

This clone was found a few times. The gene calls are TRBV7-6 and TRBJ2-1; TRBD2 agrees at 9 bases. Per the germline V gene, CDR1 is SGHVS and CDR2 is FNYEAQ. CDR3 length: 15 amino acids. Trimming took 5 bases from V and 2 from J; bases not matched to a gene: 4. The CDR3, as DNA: TGTGCCAGCAGCCTGTTAGCGGGAGCCTACAATGAGCAGTTCTTC. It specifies CASSLLAGAYNEQFF.